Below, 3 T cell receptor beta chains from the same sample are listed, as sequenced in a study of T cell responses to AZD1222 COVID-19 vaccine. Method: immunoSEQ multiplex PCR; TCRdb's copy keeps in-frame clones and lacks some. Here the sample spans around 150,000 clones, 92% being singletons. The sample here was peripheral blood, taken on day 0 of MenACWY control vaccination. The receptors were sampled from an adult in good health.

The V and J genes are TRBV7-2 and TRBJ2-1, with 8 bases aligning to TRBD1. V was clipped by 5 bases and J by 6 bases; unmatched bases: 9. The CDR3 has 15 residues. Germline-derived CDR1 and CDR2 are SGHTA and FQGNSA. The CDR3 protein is CASSDQGARGNEQFF. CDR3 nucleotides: TGTGCCAGCAGCGACCAGGGGGCACGGGGCAATGAGCAGTTCTTC.

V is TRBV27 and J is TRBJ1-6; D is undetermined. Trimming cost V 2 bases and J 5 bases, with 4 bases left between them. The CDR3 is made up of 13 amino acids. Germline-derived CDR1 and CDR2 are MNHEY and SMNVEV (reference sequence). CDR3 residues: CASSLQNNSPLHF. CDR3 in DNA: TGTGCCAGCAGTTTACAGAATAATTCACCCCTCCACTTT.

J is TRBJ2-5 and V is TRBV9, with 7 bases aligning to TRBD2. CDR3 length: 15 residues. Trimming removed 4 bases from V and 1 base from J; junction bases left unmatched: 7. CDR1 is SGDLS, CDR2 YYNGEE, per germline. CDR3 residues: CASSPITSAQETQYF. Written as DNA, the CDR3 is TGTGCCAGCAGCCCCATTACTAGCGCCCAAGAGACCCAGTACTTC.